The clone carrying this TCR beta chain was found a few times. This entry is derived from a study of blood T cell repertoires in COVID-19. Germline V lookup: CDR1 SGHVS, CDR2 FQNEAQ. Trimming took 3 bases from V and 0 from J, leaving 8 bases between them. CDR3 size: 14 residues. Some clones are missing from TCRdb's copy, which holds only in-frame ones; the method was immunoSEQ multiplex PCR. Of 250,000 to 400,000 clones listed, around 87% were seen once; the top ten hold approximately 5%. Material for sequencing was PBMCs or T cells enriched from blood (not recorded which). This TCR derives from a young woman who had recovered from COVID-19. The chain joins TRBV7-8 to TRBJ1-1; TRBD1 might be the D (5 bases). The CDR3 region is CASSLGLLNTEAFF. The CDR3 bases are TGTGCCAGCAGCTTGGGACTTTTGAACACTGAAGCTTTCTTT.